The rows below give T cell receptor beta chains drawn from one sample of a study of blood T cell repertoires in COVID-19. Produced via immunoSEQ multiplex PCR; TCRdb's table is partial and in-frame only. The sample comprises some 380,000 clones, around 84% of which are singletons, and roughly 1.1% rests with the top ten. Sequencing was performed on peripheral blood. These receptors all stem from a human donor with acute or convalescent COVID-19. The donor label of this sample is uncertain. Each CDR3 is given with its conserved first and last residue. Each record gives: clone size, V gene, J gene, D gene, CDR3 protein, CDR3 DNA. D genes are given only for firm matches. Clone size is stated in some rows and not others, as once, few, many or a class when expanded.

size: .; V: TRBV7-9; J: TRBJ2-3; D: TRBD2; CDR3: CASSLGGLAVTDTQYF; DNA: TGTGCCAGCAGCTTAGGGGGACTAGCGGTCACAGATACGCAGTATTTT
size: .; V: TRBV28; J: TRBJ1-2; D: .; CDR3: CASSFSGTANYGYTF; DNA: TGTGCCAGCAGTTTTAGCGGCACAGCTAACTATGGCTACACCTTC
size: .; V: TRBV7-6; J: TRBJ2-7; D: .; CDR3: CASSLASRSVEQYF; DNA: TGTGCCAGCAGCTTAGCGTCACGTAGCGTCGAGCAGTACTTC
size: .; V: TRBV19; J: TRBJ2-1; D: TRBD1; CDR3: CASSRATSQGAAYNEQFF; DNA: TGTGCCAGTAGTAGGGCCACCTCACAGGGGGCGGCCTACAATGAGCAGTTCTTC
size: .; V: TRBV18; J: TRBJ2-1; D: .; CDR3: CASSPRGGGASYNEQFF; DNA: TGTGCCAGCTCACCACGGGGAGGGGGGGCCTCCTACAATGAGCAGTTCTTC
size: .; V: TRBV19; J: TRBJ1-2; D: TRBD1; CDR3: CASKVDRAGNYGYTF; DNA: TGTGCCAGTAAGGTGGACAGGGCAGGGAACTATGGCTACACCTTC
size: .; V: TRBV4-1; J: TRBJ2-1; D: TRBD2; CDR3: CASSQDLLAGGPPSDNEQFF; DNA: TGCGCCAGCAGCCAAGATTTACTAGCGGGAGGTCCCCCCAGTGACAATGAGCAGTTCTTC
size: .; V: TRBV12-3/TRBV12-4; J: TRBJ1-3; D: .; CDR3: CASVGGAGNTIYF; DNA: TGTGCCAGCGTCGGGGGTGCTGGAAACACCATATATTTT
size: .; V: TRBV5-1; J: TRBJ1-6; D: .; CDR3: CASSLQGGVTSPLHF; DNA: TGCGCCAGCAGCTTGCAAGGAGGGGTAACCTCACCCCTCCACTTT
size: few; V: TRBV19; J: TRBJ1-5; D: .; CDR3: CASSISGYSNQPQHF; DNA: TGTGCCAGTAGTATCAGCGGATATAGCAATCAGCCCCAGCATTTT
size: .; V: TRBV27; J: TRBJ1-4; D: .; CDR3: CASSPHTQRGRRGEKLFF; DNA: TGTGCCAGCAGTCCACATACCCAAAGGGGACGCAGGGGTGAAAAACTGTTTTTT
size: once; V: TRBV7-9; J: TRBJ1-1; D: TRBD1; CDR3: CASSLGQGYKAFF; DNA: TGTGCCAGCAGCTTAGGACAGGGTTACAAAGCTTTCTTT
size: .; V: TRBV10-2; J: TRBJ1-1; D: .; CDR3: CASSDNRASTEAFF; DNA: TGCGCCAGCAGTGATAACAGGGCGAGCACTGAAGCTTTCTTT
size: once; V: TRBV5-4; J: TRBJ2-7; D: TRBD1; CDR3: CASERTGGLSEQYF; DNA: TGTGCCAGCGAACGGACAGGTGGATTGTCCGAGCAGTACTTC
size: .; V: TRBV15; J: TRBJ2-3; D: TRBD2; CDR3: CATGERTSDYTQYF; DNA: TGTGCCACTGGGGAGAGGACTAGCGACTATACGCAGTATTTT
size: .; V: TRBV4-1; J: TRBJ2-2; D: TRBD1; CDR3: CASSQSGGASLGELFF; DNA: TGCGCCAGCAGCCAATCAGGGGGAGCCTCACTGGGGGAGCTGTTTTTT
size: .; V: TRBV5-1; J: TRBJ1-5; D: .; CDR3: CASSLLAGVNQPQHF; DNA: TGCGCCAGCAGCTTATTAGCAGGGGTCAATCAGCCCCAGCATTTT
size: .; V: TRBV7-8; J: TRBJ1-1; D: .; CDR3: CASSGQQGLNTEAFF; DNA: TGTGCCAGCAGCGGACAACAGGGCCTGAACACTGAAGCTTTCTTT
size: .; V: TRBV15; J: TRBJ2-3; D: TRBD1; CDR3: CATSRADRARSKADTQYF; DNA: TGTGCCACCAGCAGAGCTGACAGGGCCCGTTCGAAGGCAGATACGCAGTATTTT
size: once; V: TRBV10-2; J: TRBJ1-1; D: TRBD1; CDR3: CASRRTGGEEAFF; DNA: TGCGCCAGCAGGAGGACAGGGGGGGAGGAAGCTTTCTTT
size: .; V: TRBV27; J: TRBJ1-5; D: .; CDR3: CASSSGLINQPQHF; DNA: TGTGCCAGCAGTTCAGGACTCATCAATCAGCCCCAGCATTTT
size: .; V: TRBV5-1; J: TRBJ2-5; D: .; CDR3: CASSLAQLQETQYF; DNA: TGCGCCAGCAGCTTGGCACAGCTTCAAGAGACCCAGTACTTC
size: once; V: TRBV5-1; J: TRBJ2-3; D: TRBD2; CDR3: CASSGRAGGGTDTQYF; DNA: TGCGCCAGCAGCGGTAGAGCGGGAGGAGGCACAGATACGCAGTATTTT
size: .; V: TRBV19; J: TRBJ1-2; D: .; CDR3: CASSISAGKGYTF; DNA: TGTGCCAGTAGTATATCGGCAGGGAAAGGCTACACCTTC
size: .; V: TRBV19; J: TRBJ2-7; D: .; CDR3: CASSHRLGSYEQYF; DNA: TGTGCCAGTAGTCACCGACTAGGGAGCTACGAGCAGTACTTC
size: .; V: TRBV5-1; J: TRBJ2-2; D: TRBD2; CDR3: CASSFGGGAGTGELFF; DNA: TGCGCCAGCAGCTTTGGCGGGGGGGCTGGAACCGGGGAGCTGTTTTTT
size: few; V: TRBV4-1; J: TRBJ2-7; D: TRBD2; CDR3: CASSQEGRLAASYEQYF; DNA: TGCGCCAGCAGCCAAGAAGGCCGTCTAGCGGCCTCCTACGAGCAGTACTTC
size: .; V: TRBV27; J: TRBJ1-1; D: .; CDR3: CASSSGFMNTEAFF; DNA: TGTGCCAGCAGTTCGGGGTTTATGAACACTGAAGCTTTCTTT
size: .; V: TRBV14; J: TRBJ1-3; D: TRBD1; CDR3: CASSFDRVGNTIYF; DNA: TGTGCCAGCAGCTTCGACAGGGTTGGAAACACCATATATTTT
size: .; V: TRBV6-1; J: TRBJ1-5; D: TRBD1; CDR3: CASSVSRWGQTLYSNQPQHF; DNA: TGTGCCAGCAGTGTCTCCAGGTGGGGACAGACCTTGTATAGCAATCAGCCCCAGCATTTT
size: once; V: TRBV12-3/TRBV12-4; J: TRBJ1-1; D: TRBD1; CDR3: CASNRGTEAFF; DNA: TGTGCCAGCAACAGGGGCACTGAAGCTTTCTTT
size: .; V: TRBV9; J: TRBJ1-4; D: .; CDR3: CASSVEAGLREKLFF; DNA: TGTGCCAGCAGCGTAGAAGCGGGCCTCCGTGAAAAACTGTTTTTT
size: .; V: TRBV3-1/TRBV3-2; J: TRBJ1-2; D: TRBD1; CDR3: CASSRAERGRGYTF; DNA: TGTGCCAGCAGCCGGGCTGAAAGGGGGCGCGGCTACACCTTC
size: .; V: TRBV7-9; J: TRBJ1-2; D: .; CDR3: CASSLGGADYGYTF; DNA: TGTGCCAGCAGCTTAGGGGGCGCCGACTATGGCTACACCTTC
size: .; V: TRBV7-9; J: TRBJ2-2; D: .; CDR3: CASSLALPSTGELFF; DNA: TGTGCCAGCAGCTTAGCACTCCCAAGCACCGGGGAGCTGTTTTTT
size: .; V: TRBV3-1/TRBV3-2; J: TRBJ1-6; D: .; CDR3: CASSQVNRNSPLHF; DNA: TGTGCCAGCAGCCAAGTTAACAGGAATTCACCCCTCCACTTT
size: .; V: TRBV12-2; J: TRBJ2-7; D: .; CDR3: CASRFSEGTLSSYEQYF; DNA: TGTGCAAGTCGCTTCTCCGAAGGGACACTAAGCTCCTACGAGCAGTACTTC
size: medium-sized; V: TRBV4-2; J: TRBJ1-5; D: TRBD1; CDR3: CASSQELGQGEDNQPQHF; DNA: TGTGCCAGCAGCCAAGAGTTGGGACAGGGAGAGGACAATCAGCCCCAGCATTTT
size: .; V: TRBV18; J: TRBJ1-2; D: TRBD1; CDR3: CASSPRQLRDRGRMLHGYTF; DNA: TGTGCCAGCTCACCCCGACAACTCCGGGACAGGGGGCGGATGCTCCATGGCTACACCTTC
size: few; V: TRBV5-5; J: TRBJ1-6; D: .; CDR3: CASSRTDNSPLHF; DNA: TGTGCCAGCAGTAGGACAGATAATTCACCCCTCCACTTT
size: .; V: TRBV3-1/TRBV3-2; J: TRBJ2-3; D: TRBD2; CDR3: CASSLAGGPPDTQYF; DNA: TGTGCCAGCAGCCTAGCGGGAGGGCCGCCAGATACGCAGTATTTT
size: .; V: TRBV4-1; J: TRBJ1-5; D: TRBD1; CDR3: CASSQALGTGNQPQHF; DNA: TGCGCCAGCAGCCAAGCCCTAGGGACAGGCAATCAGCCCCAGCATTTT
size: .; V: TRBV7-8; J: TRBJ1-5; D: .; CDR3: CASSPAGLSNQPQHF; DNA: TGTGCCAGCAGCCCCGCGGGATTGAGCAATCAGCCCCAGCATTTT
size: .; V: TRBV28; J: TRBJ1-1; D: TRBD1; CDR3: CASRFADRGGTEAFF; DNA: TGTGCCAGCAGATTCGCAGACAGGGGAGGGACTGAAGCTTTCTTT
size: .; V: TRBV18; J: TRBJ2-4; D: TRBD2; CDR3: CASTRESREGIQYF; DNA: TGTGCCAGCACACGAGAGAGTCGGGAGGGCATTCAGTACTTC
size: .; V: TRBV3-1/TRBV3-2; J: TRBJ2-5; D: TRBD2; CDR3: CASSQLAGGRQETQYF; DNA: TGTGCCAGCAGCCAACTAGCGGGGGGCAGGCAAGAGACCCAGTACTTC
size: .; V: TRBV29-1; J: TRBJ1-6; D: .; CDR3: CSVRPGAGSPLHF; DNA: TGCAGCGTCCGACCGGGAGCGGGTTCACCCCTCCACTTT